This T cell receptor beta chain was documented in a study of T cell repertoires in cytomegalovirus infection. The study, taken as a whole, reports: Dominating the ex vivo response were TCR beta clonotypes that were CMV-specific and HLA-C-restricted.

The CDR3 is made up of 13 amino acids. Germline V gives CDR1 LNHDA, CDR2 SQIVND (reference sequence). V shed 10 bases and J shed 6 bases, with 16 bases lying between them. This clonotype showed up many times. Its cognate antigen is unknown. TCRdb itself ran the reads through MiXCR, one entry per CDR3 protein. Of around 280,000 distinct CDR3 sequences in the sample, 9.6% are singletons; the top ten hold 2% to 3%. This TCR came from a human donor in good health (CMV status not recorded). Some clones in this sample may be carry-over from other donors' samples. The chain employs TRBV19 and TRBJ1-5; no definite D call. The sequencing sample was made of PBMCs. The CDR3 DNA follows: TGTGCCACCTCACACCGAGCTCTTCAGCCCCAGCATTTT. It yields the protein CATSHRALQPQHF.